The rows below give T cell receptor beta chains drawn from one sample of a study of T cell responses to AZD1222 COVID-19 vaccine. The assay was immunoSEQ multiplex PCR, and TCRdb's table has in-frame clones only and misses some. The sample carries roughly 140,000 clones, over 75% recorded once. Material: peripheral blood, obtained 28 days after the second AZD1222 dose. The receptors come from an adult who received the AZD1222 COVID-19 vaccine. The CDR3 runs from the conserved cysteine through the conserved F or W. The order of the fields is CDR3 protein, V gene, J gene.

CASSDSYNSPLHF,TRBV19,TRBJ1-6
CASRSGGARGEAFF,TRBV6-5,TRBJ1-1
CAISSVDRSSGNTIYF,TRBV10-3,TRBJ1-3
CASSLEGAGGLEQYF,TRBV5-1,TRBJ2-7
CASSSSQHSGNTIYF,TRBV19,TRBJ1-3
CASSETTIDREAFF,TRBV10-2,TRBJ1-1
CASSIGLAGALPDTQYF,TRBV19,TRBJ2-3
CASSSLAGGYNEQFF,TRBV6-5,TRBJ2-1
CAISDPGTASGNTIYF,TRBV10-3,TRBJ1-3
CASGPFSRGRYPYEQYF,TRBV5-6,TRBJ2-7
CSGDRWNTEAFF,TRBV29-1,TRBJ1-1
CASSPGTTSSYEQYF,TRBV2,TRBJ2-7
CASSLDQGAYSNQPQHF,TRBV7-9,TRBJ1-5
CASSLAGGPFRQETQYF,TRBV27,TRBJ2-5
CASSQVGQARHLF,TRBV3-1/TRBV3-2,TRBJ1-2
CASSATGEQYF,TRBV25-1,TRBJ2-7
CASSPAPGEQYF,TRBV19,TRBJ2-7
CASRGGGGETQYF,TRBV19,TRBJ2-5
CASRLSSLAGESEQFF,TRBV5-5,TRBJ2-1
CAWRGGTTEAFF,TRBV30,TRBJ1-1
CASSPLQYQETQYF,TRBV3-1/TRBV3-2,TRBJ2-5
CSAWAVPEAFF,TRBV29-1,TRBJ1-1
CASSFSGAAYNEQFF,TRBV13,TRBJ2-1
CASSELAGSYF,TRBV2,TRBJ2-4
CASSQGWNTEAFF,TRBV27,TRBJ1-1
CASSPEQGVQYGYTF,TRBV18,TRBJ1-2
CASSFLDRAPGELFF,TRBV9,TRBJ2-2
CASSQVAEADPTYGYIF,TRBV4-1,TRBJ1-2
CASRADRGGQPQHF,TRBV2,TRBJ1-5
CASSQDSWPSSYNEQFF,TRBV3-1/TRBV3-2,TRBJ2-1
CASSDSPSSGNTIYF,TRBV2,TRBJ1-3
CASSQDPGLAGGNGELFF,TRBV3-1/TRBV3-2,TRBJ2-2
CASSYSKADTQYF,TRBV6-6,TRBJ2-3
CASSHALRAGNYGYTF,TRBV3-1/TRBV3-2,TRBJ1-2
CASSLAAGTGNTIYF,TRBV5-1,TRBJ1-3
CASSRQANEQFF,TRBV3-1/TRBV3-2,TRBJ2-1
CSASELSYEQYF,TRBV20-1,TRBJ2-7
CSVEEGGFEQFF,TRBV29-1,TRBJ2-1